These 9 T cell receptor beta chains were sequenced from one sample in a study of T-cell memory formation after mild COVID-19. Via MiXCR, TCRdb re-called the 5' RACE reads, giving one row per CDR3 protein. The sample carries roughly 620,000 distinct CDR3 sequences, about 20% recorded once. Sequencing input: PBMCs or a T cell subset sorted from them (not recorded which). These receptors all stem from an adult woman who had mild COVID-19 (a few samples of this study predate the infection). Cell type and time point are not known.

This clonotype was detected a few times. J is TRBJ1-2 and V is TRBV4-1, with TRBD1 as a possible D gene (6 bases). Germline V lookup: CDR1 MGHRA, CDR2 YSYEKL. The CDR3 covers 17 residues. V was cut by 1 base and J by 2 bases, with 17 bases left in between. CDR3 residues: CASSQVPGGRRNYGYTF. The CDR3 DNA reads TGCGCCAGCAGCCAAGTCCCCGGGGGGCGCCGGAACTATGGCTACACCTTC.

The chain is built from TRBV6-2 or TRBV6-3 and TRBJ2-7, with 8 bases aligning to TRBD2. After removal of 6 bases from V and 3 bases from J, the junction contained 10 bases not matched to a gene. The CDR3 is 15 amino acids. Germline assignment: CDR1 MNHEY and CDR2 SVGEGT. CDR3 region: CASSPTSGGLYEQYF. CDR3 sequence (DNA): TGTGCCAGCAGCCCAACTAGCGGAGGCCTCTACGAGCAGTACTTC.

The chain carries TRBV3-1 and TRBJ1-3, with D tentatively TRBD1 (6 bases). Germline CDR1 LGHDT, CDR2 YNNKEL (reference sequence). This CDR3 contains 15 residues. Trimming stripped 4 bases from V and 3 bases from J, with 13 bases between. The CDR3 loop is CASSPWGAGGNTIYF. The CDR3 DNA sequence: TGTGCCAGCAGCCCGTGGGGGGCCGGTGGAAACACCATATATTTT.

This clonotype was observed a few times. The chain is built from TRBV7-8 and TRBJ1-6; TRBD1 is a possible D gene (6 bases). The CDR3 has 17 residues. Germline V gene lookup returns CDR1 SGHVS and CDR2 FQNEAQ. The V end was cut by 1 base, the J end by 7 bases, with 17 bases between. The CDR3 DNA reads as TGTGCCAGCAGCTTAGATGTCTGGGGACAAGCAAATTCACCCCTCCACTTT. Amino acids: CASSLDVWGQANSPLHF.

This clonotype was observed a handful of times. The V gene is TRBV5-1, the J gene TRBJ1-3; D gene uncertain. Trimming shortened V by 0 bases and J by 3 bases, and 13 bases separated the two germline ends. The CDR3 covers 16 residues. Germline CDR1 reads SGHRS; CDR2 reads YFSETQ. The CDR3 DNA reads as TGCGCCAGCAGCTTGGACGACCTTCCTTTTGGAAACACCATATATTTT. Amino acids: CASSLDDLPFGNTIYF. The variable domain in full, with the rest retrieved from reference TRBV5-1 and TRBJ1-3, is KAGVTQTPRYLIKTRGQQVTLSCSPISGHRSVSWYQQTPGQGLQFLFEYFSETQRNKGNFPGRFSGRQFSNSRSEMNVSTLELGDSALYLCASSLDDLPFGNTIYFGEGSWLTVV.

This clonotype appeared many times. The CDR3 loop is CAGGDRGPRKFF. Written as DNA, the CDR3 is TGTGCCGGGGGAGATCGGGGGCCGAGGAAGTTCTTC. The J gene is TRBJ2-1, the V gene TRBV30, with D perhaps TRBD1 or TRBD2 (6 bases each). The CDR3 is 12 residues long. CDR1 and CDR2 from the germline V gene are GTSNPN and SVGIG (reference sequence). With 8 bases removed from V and 14 bases from J, the gap between germline ends came to 22 bases.

The V and J genes are TRBV30 and TRBJ1-5; the D is unclear. The CDR3 runs to 15 residues. V was trimmed by 0 bases and J by 2 bases, leaving 11 bases between them. Per the germline V gene, CDR1 is GTSNPN and CDR2 is SVGIG (reference sequence). CDR3 protein: CAWSVGWAGNQPQHF. The CDR3 DNA follows: TGTGCCTGGAGTGTAGGGTGGGCAGGCAATCAGCCCCAGCATTTT.

This clonotype was recorded a few times. The rearrangement links TRBV6-1 to TRBJ1-1; weak D call: TRBD1 (6 bases). Trimming removed 10 bases from V and 3 bases from J, with 15 bases in between. This CDR3 is 13 amino acids long. Germline assignment: CDR1 MNHNS and CDR2 SASEGT. CDR3 nucleotide sequence: TGTGCCATCCGGAGGGGGTTGGACACTGAAGCTTTCTTT. It codes for CAIRRGLDTEAFF.

This clonotype was counted between two and nine times. The junction departs from germline at one end; a sequencing error may be responsible. The rearrangement uses TRBV5-1 and TRBJ2-1, with D unresolved. The CDR3 totals 12 residues. CDR1 and CDR2 (germline): SGHRS, YFSETQ. The CDR3 DNA is TGCGCCAGCAGCTTGGATGGACGGCCTGAGGTCTTC. It translates to CASSLDGRPEVF.